This T cell receptor (beta chain) was found in a study of regulatory T cells in long-lasting Graves disease. Described time point: persistent/refractory GD, antithyroid drugs over 5 years with positive TRAb. The TCR library was prepared using RNA isolated from PBMCs. This clonotype has a count of ten or more. Its antigen is currently unknown. Study results and caveats: Segments TRBV28, TRBJ1-2 and TRBJ2-5 showed preferential usage in persistent disease.

iRepertoire HTBI primers and Arm-PCR of CDR3 regions built TCR beta libraries. TCRdb analysed the multiplex PCR reads with MiXCR anew, one entry per CDR3 protein. The data hold around 400,000 distinct CDR3 sequences, with 21% observed a single time. Germline V gene lookup returns CDR1 SEHNR and CDR2 FQNEAQ (reference sequence). After removal of 1 base from V and 0 bases from J, the junction contained 5 bases not matched to a gene. CDR3 length equals 17 residues. The TCR comes from a female donor with Graves disease. The sample in question was peripheral blood mononuclear cells (PBMCs), obtained when the disease was refractory, from a patient treated with antithyroid drugs. The rearrangement links TRBV7-9 to TRBJ2-7; 11 nucleotides match TRBD2. The CDR3 nucleotides are TGTGCCAGCAGCTTAGGTCTAGCGGGAGGAAGCTCCTACGAGCAGTACTTC. Protein sequence: CASSLGLAGGSSYEQYF.